This TCR beta chain was found in a study of T cells in narcolepsy. Study results and limitations: HCRT-specific and TRIB2-specific autoreactive clonotypes appeared among same-patient CSF and blood CD4+ clonotypes. In some patient and control memory CD4+ samples, autoreactive clones were absent.

Clones were read by immunoSEQ multiplex PCR, and TCRdb kept only the in-frame ones, dropping some. The profile shows about 34,000 clones, 82% of them singletons. With regard to this clone: Its antigen is currently unknown.

CDR3 size: 15 residues. V lost 7 bases and J 2 bases, leaving 15 bases between the germline ends. Germline lookup yields CDR1 LNHDA and CDR2 SQIVND (reference sequence). This rearrangement joins TRBV19 to TRBJ1-5, with D possibly matching TRBD1 (5 bases). Sequencing input: CD45RA- memory CD4+ T cells from PBMCs. The clonotype comes from a human donor with narcolepsy. DNA of the CDR3: TGTGCCAGTAAATCTCAGGGTGGAGGCAATCAGCCCCAGCATTTT. Residues: CASKSQGGGNQPQHF.